The 13 T cell receptor beta chains given below trace back to one sample, sequenced in a study of cytomegalovirus exposure and HLA in healthy donors. Vbeta (60) and Jbeta (13) primers were used in the PCR. Method: immunoSEQ multiplex PCR; TCRdb's copy keeps in-frame clones and lacks some. Counted here are more than 150,000 clones, 65% to 85% occurring once; the ten biggest clones make up around 1.4%. The sequenced sample was PBMCs. The receptors derive from a girl aged 10-17 years in good health and CMV-seropositive.

This chain joins TRBV29-1 and TRBJ2-7; 7 bases agree with TRBD1. This CDR3 has 13 residues. Trimming removed 6 bases from V and 2 bases from J; junction bases left unmatched: 7. In germline, CDR1 is SQVTM, CDR2 ANQGSEA. The chain's CDR3 is CSVTGTVTYEQYF. CDR3 DNA: TGCAGCGTCACAGGGACAGTCACCTACGAGCAGTACTTC.

The rearrangement joins TRBV5-4 to TRBJ1-3; no reliable D call. This CDR3 has 13 residues. Germline loops: CDR1 SGHNT, CDR2 YYREEE (reference sequence). V dropped 3 bases and J dropped 7 bases, with 11 bases sitting between them. CDR3 bases: TGTGCCAGCAGCTCGGGGAGTGGGAACACCATATATTTT. Translating it yields CASSSGSGNTIYF. Variable domain in full (rest from reference TRBV5-4 and TRBJ1-3): ETGVTQSPTHLIKTRGQQVTLRCSSQSGHNTVSWYQQALGQGPQFIFQYYREEENGRGNFPPRFSGLQFPNYSSELNVNALELDDSALYLCASSSGSGNTIYFGEGSWLTVV.

The chain employs TRBV19 and TRBJ2-3; no clear D. CDR3 length: 12 amino acids. Germline V CDR1 and CDR2: LNHDA, SQIVND (reference sequence). V was pared by 6 bases and J by 0 bases, with 4 bases between. CDR3 sequence: CASSGSTDTQYF. The CDR3 DNA reads TGTGCCAGTAGCGGGAGCACAGATACGCAGTATTTT.

This rearrangement joins TRBV7-2 to TRBJ1-1; the match to TRBD1 covers 11 bases. The CDR3 spans 18 residues. Trimming removed 3 bases from V and 3 bases from J; junction bases left unmatched: 12. Germline values: CDR1 SGHTA, CDR2 FQGNSA. The CDR3 protein is CASSFFLFGTGGYTEAFF. The CDR3 DNA reads TGTGCCAGCAGCTTCTTTTTATTCGGGACAGGGGGGTACACTGAAGCTTTCTTT.

This chain links TRBV25-1 with TRBJ2-7, with 14 bases fitting TRBD2. V gave up 8 bases and J gave up 5 bases; unmatched junction bases: 5. Germline CDR1 is MGHDK and CDR2 is SYGVNS. The CDR3 has 14 residues. The CDR3 sequence: CASAGLAGGNEQYF. The CDR3 DNA sequence: TGTGCCAGCGCCGGACTAGCGGGAGGTAACGAGCAGTACTTC.

V is TRBV7-9 and J is TRBJ1-2; D may be TRBD1 (6 bases). Trimming pared 3 bases from V and 6 bases from J, leaving 14 bases between. The CDR3 totals 14 residues. Germline lookup yields CDR1 SEHNR and CDR2 FQNEAQ (reference sequence). CDR3 protein: CASSFEVTGNGYTF. The DNA for the CDR3 is TGTGCCAGCAGCTTCGAGGTCACAGGGAATGGCTACACCTTC.

This sequence joins TRBV5-4 and TRBJ2-7; 10 nucleotides agree with TRBD2. V shed 1 base and J 5 bases; nucleotides not matched to a gene: 3. This CDR3 comprises 14 residues. Germline CDR1 and CDR2: SGHNT and YYREEE (reference sequence). CDR3 protein: CASSLWLAGDEQYF. CDR3 nucleotide sequence: TGTGCCAGCAGCTTGTGGCTAGCGGGAGACGAGCAGTACTTC.

The chain has TRBV6-1 and TRBJ2-1; 10 nucleotides match TRBD2. V lost 4 bases, J lost 8 bases, and 11 bases stayed unmatched. The CDR3 is 16 amino acids. Germline V gene lookup returns CDR1 MNHNS and CDR2 SASEGT. DNA for the CDR3: TGTGCCAGCAGTGTGAATAGGGCTAGCGGGAGTGATGAGCAGTTCTTC. Amino acids: CASSVNRASGSDEQFF.

The chain is built from TRBV7-2 and TRBJ2-7; D unresolved. Looked up from germline, CDR1 is SGHTA and CDR2 is FQGNSA. Trimming stripped 1 base from V and 1 base from J, with 11 bases between. The CDR3 totals 15 residues. The CDR3 DNA follows: TGTGCCAGCAGCTTAGATGGCGGCGGATCCTACGAGCAGTACTTC. Translation gives CASSLDGGGSYEQYF.

This clone showed up just once. This rearrangement joins TRBV5-1 to TRBJ2-3; 7 nucleotides match TRBD1. This CDR3 region has 14 residues. In germline, CDR1 is SGHRS, CDR2 YFSETQ. V shed 6 bases, J shed 0 bases, and the junction held 4 bases outside the gene matches. The CDR3 loop is CASKGGKSTDTQYF. In DNA form, the CDR3 reads TGCGCCAGCAAAGGGGGCAAAAGCACAGATACGCAGTATTTT.

The CDR3 DNA follows: TGTGCCAGCAGTCGACCTTCCGGACAGGGTACTGAAGCTTTCTTT. This gives the protein CASSRPSGQGTEAFF. The chain couples TRBV6-5 to TRBJ1-1; TRBD1 matches 8 bases. Germline V gene sequence: CDR1 MNHEY, CDR2 SVGAGI. The CDR3 is 15 amino acids. The V and J ends lost 5 bases and 5 bases, in that order; junction bases with no gene match: 10.

In its sample, this clone was seen once. The gene calls are TRBV11-2 and TRBJ2-7; the match to TRBD1 covers 8 bases. The V gene end was trimmed by 5 bases and the J gene end by 2 bases; junction bases not matched to a gene: 11. The CDR3 is 16 amino acids. Germline V gene lookup returns CDR1 SGHAT and CDR2 FQNNGV. CDR3 nucleotides: TGTGCCAGCAGCCCTTCCCCCGGGACAGGTCCCTACGAGCAGTACTTC. Its protein is CASSPSPGTGPYEQYF.

The J gene is TRBJ2-7, the V gene TRBV25-1, with 7 bases identical to TRBD2. The CDR3 is 17 residues long. V lost 1 base to trimming and J lost 0 bases; unmatched junction nucleotides: 9. Germline CDR1 and CDR2: MGHDK and SYGVNS. The CDR3 sequence is CASSEFDSGPNSYEQYF. In DNA, the CDR3 is TGTGCCAGCAGTGAATTTGATAGCGGGCCGAACTCCTACGAGCAGTACTTC.